Listed here are 27 T cell receptor beta chains from one sample, sequenced in a study of T-cell memory formation after mild COVID-19. A single record per CDR3 protein comes from TCRdb applying MiXCR to the 5' RACE reads. The data show a few hundred thousand distinct CDR3 sequences, about 20% seen once. The source material was PBMCs or a T cell subset sorted from them (not recorded which). These receptors all stem from a man between 18 and 35 years old who had mild COVID-19 (a few samples of this study predate the infection). Cell type and time point are not known.

The table lists this clonotype with a few counts. The chain joins TRBV20-1 to TRBJ2-3; D is unclear. The germline V and J ends were trimmed by 3 bases and 4 bases, with 14 bases remaining between them. The germline gives CDR1 DFQATT, CDR2 SNEGSKA (reference sequence). This CDR3 has 14 amino acids. DNA of the CDR3: TGCAGTGCTAGGAGAGCCCTCTCTCCAGATACGCAGTATTTT. This encodes CSARRALSPDTQYF.

This clonotype was recorded a few times. This sequence joins TRBV5-1 and TRBJ2-7; D may be TRBD1 (5 bases). The CDR3 runs 13 residues. The V end lost 7 bases, the J end lost 6 bases, and 17 bases lay between the germline ends. Per germline, CDR1 SGHRS and CDR2 YFSETQ. The CDR3 protein is CASSLQGFGEQYF. CDR3 in DNA: TGCGCCAGCTCCCTCCAGGGATTCGGCGAGCAGTACTTC.

This clonotype was observed a few times. The chain employs TRBV6-6 and TRBJ2-2; TRBD1 might be the D (6 bases). The germline CDR1 and CDR2 sequences are MNHNY and SVGAGI (reference sequence). Trimming shortened V by 10 bases and J by 4 bases, and 10 bases separated the two germline ends. The CDR3 runs 12 residues. DNA for the CDR3: TGTGCCATTCAGGGGATCACCGGGGAGCTGTTTTTT. It encodes CAIQGITGELFF.

The sample holds a few counts of this clonotype. The chain carries TRBV3-1 and TRBJ1-5, with 8 bases that match TRBD1. V lost 0 bases to trimming and J lost 5 bases; unmatched junction nucleotides: 6. The CDR3 consists of 16 residues. Per the germline V gene, CDR1 is LGHDT and CDR2 is YNNKEL (reference sequence). CDR3: CASSQELTGVHQPQHF. For the CDR3, the DNA is TGTGCCAGCAGCCAAGAATTGACAGGGGTTCATCAGCCCCAGCATTTT.

This clonotype was counted between two and nine times. This chain connects TRBV2 to TRBJ1-1, with D tentatively TRBD1 (6 bases). Germline V gene data show CDR1 as SNHLY and CDR2 as FYNNEI. CDR3 length equals 13 residues. V lost 2 bases, J lost 8 bases, and 12 bases lay in between. CDR3 region: CASSELGGAEAFF. The CDR3 DNA sequence: TGTGCCAGCAGTGAACTGGGGGGCGCCGAAGCTTTCTTT.

The rearrangement joins TRBV28 to TRBJ1-2; possible D gene TRBD1, 6 bases. The CDR3 extends over 13 amino acids. Germline V gene lookup returns CDR1 MDHEN and CDR2 SYDVKM. Trimming took 3 bases from V and 8 from J, leaving 13 bases between them. CDR3 amino acids: CASSLSQGWGYTF. As DNA, the CDR3 is TGTGCCAGCAGTTTGAGCCAGGGGTGGGGCTACACCTTC.

This clonotype was counted only a few times. This rearrangement joins TRBV5-1 to TRBJ1-2; D not resolved. Trimming stripped 3 bases from V and 8 bases from J, with 14 bases between. The CDR3 is 13 amino acids. Germline CDR1 is SGHRS and CDR2 is YFSETQ. DNA for the CDR3: TGCGCCAGCAGCTCGGGCGACGGCGGGGGCTACACCTTC. As protein: CASSSGDGGGYTF.

This clonotype was seen a handful of times. The gene calls are TRBV12-2 and TRBJ2-3; the tabulated D call, TRBD1, remains unverified against the DNA. TRBV12-2 is a documented pseudogene. This CDR3 comprises 15 residues. The chain's CDR3 is CASRPLSEITDTQYF. Here the CDR3 DNA reads TGTGCAAGTCGCCCCCTCTCTGAAATAACAGATACGCAGTATTTT.

V gene TRBV15 combines with J gene TRBJ1-3; no clear D. V lost 0 bases to trimming and J lost 0 bases, with 12 bases between them. The CDR3 is 17 residues long. Germline V gene sequence: CDR1 LNHNV, CDR2 YYDKDF (reference sequence). The CDR3 region is CATSRDLGRSSGNTIYF. CDR3 nucleotides: TGTGCCACCAGCAGAGATCTGGGCAGGAGCTCTGGAAACACCATATATTTT.

This clonotype came up a few times. The genes are TRBV2 and TRBJ1-1; 10 bases are a match to TRBD1. The ends lost 2 bases at V and 4 bases at J; junction bases unmatched: 4. Germline loops: CDR1 SNHLY, CDR2 FYNNEI. The CDR3 consists of 15 residues. The chain's CDR3 is CASSERTGGITEAFF. As DNA, the CDR3 is TGTGCCAGCAGTGAACGGACAGGGGGGATCACTGAAGCTTTCTTT.

This rearrangement joins TRBV20-1 to TRBJ2-3, with D unresolved. The CDR3 totals 13 residues. Trimming pared 0 bases from V and 3 bases from J, leaving 7 bases between. The V gene's germline CDR1 is DFQATT and CDR2 SNEGSKA (reference sequence). In DNA, the CDR3 is TGCAGTGCTAGAGACAGTCAGACAGATACGCAGTATTTT. This sequence encodes CSARDSQTDTQYF.

This clonotype was counted at least ten times. The chain uses TRBV6-5 and TRBJ2-3, with D possibly TRBD2 on 6 matching bases. The CDR3 length is 13 residues. Trimming cost V 6 bases and J 6 bases, with 13 bases left between them. Germline lookup yields CDR1 MNHEY and CDR2 SVGAGI. In nucleotides, the CDR3 is TGTGCCAGCAGGACCGGGGGAGTGGATACGCAGTATTTT. Its translation is CASRTGGVDTQYF.

The V and J genes are TRBV6-9 and TRBJ1-2; 9 bases line up with TRBD1. The germline CDR1 and CDR2 sequences are MNHGY and SVAAGI. The CDR3 is made up of 17 amino acids. With V trimmed by 4 bases and J by 4 bases, 13 bases remained unmatched. CDR3 in amino acids: CASSWRRGQGSGYGYTF. The DNA for the CDR3 is TGTGCCAGCAGTTGGCGGAGGGGACAGGGATCAGGCTATGGCTACACCTTC.

This clonotype was found a few times. The V and J genes are TRBV12-3 or TRBV12-4 and TRBJ1-2; 7 bases are shared with TRBD1. V lost 3 bases and J lost 1; bases outside the gene matches: 5. The CDR3 has 15 residues. This chain's CDR3 is CASSLLTGRNYGYTF. In DNA form, the CDR3 reads TGTGCCAGCAGTTTGTTGACAGGGCGTAACTATGGCTACACCTTC.

This clonotype occurred a few times. This sequence joins TRBV20-1 and TRBJ2-3; 10 bases are a match to TRBD2. From germline, CDR1 is DFQATT and CDR2 SNEGSKA (reference sequence). V shed 6 bases, J shed 2 bases, and the junction held 11 bases outside the gene matches. This CDR3 is 16 amino acids long. CDR3 in amino acids: CSAAGASGSATDTQYF. The CDR3 DNA reads TGCAGTGCCGCCGGGGCTAGCGGGAGTGCCACAGATACGCAGTATTTT.

This clonotype was picked up a small number of times. The rearrangement uses TRBV29-1 and TRBJ1-1, with no clear D. This CDR3 is 13 amino acids long. The V gene lost 4 bases and the J gene lost 1 base, with 10 bases spanning the gap. Germline V lookup: CDR1 SQVTM, CDR2 ANQGSEA. The CDR3: CSVGGYRNTEAFF. The CDR3 nucleotides read TGCAGCGTTGGGGGTTATAGGAACACTGAAGCTTTCTTT.

This sequence joins TRBV7-2 and TRBJ2-5; weak D call: TRBD2 (6 bases). Germline CDR1 and CDR2: SGHTA and FQGNSA. The CDR3 sequence is 14 residues long. V lost 1 base and J lost 5, with 11 bases in between. The CDR3 protein is CASSLVRAGETQYF. CDR3 nucleotides: TGTGCCAGCAGCTTAGTCCGGGCGGGGGAGACCCAGTACTTC.

The chain recombines TRBV6-2 or TRBV6-3 with TRBJ2-7; TRBD1 matches 7 bases. The J segment lost 2 bases and the V segment lost 7 bases, leaving 11 bases of the junction unmatched. The germline V gene encodes CDR1 MNHEY and CDR2 SVGEGT. The CDR3 loop spans 15 amino acids. The CDR3 nucleotides are TGTGCCAGCAAAAATGGTAAAGACAGGGCCTACGAGCAGTACTTC. Amino acid sequence: CASKNGKDRAYEQYF.

The chain carries TRBV24-1 and TRBJ2-6; D gene unclear. Between the trimmed V and J ends, which lost 9 bases and 0 bases, there was a span of 5 bases. Germline V CDR1 and CDR2: KGHDR, SFDVKD. The CDR3 runs 13 residues. CDR3 coding DNA: TGTGCCACCCACAGCTCTGGGGCCAACGTCCTGACTTTC. This gives the protein CATHSSGANVLTF.

This CDR3 reads CASSGQAVNTGELFF. In nucleotides, the CDR3 is TGTGCCAGCAGCGGACAGGCCGTGAACACCGGGGAGCTGTTTTTT. The chain carries TRBV7-9 and TRBJ2-2, with TRBD1 matching over 7 bases. V shed 5 bases, J shed 1 base, and the junction held 4 bases outside the gene matches. The CDR3 is 15 residues long. Germline CDR1 SEHNR, CDR2 FQNEAQ (reference sequence).

The rearrangement links TRBV5-1 to TRBJ2-7; no definite D call. Between the trimmed V and J ends, which lost 4 bases and 5 bases, there was a span of 19 bases. Germline V gene lookup returns CDR1 SGHRS and CDR2 YFSETQ. The length of the CDR3 is 15 residues. Here the CDR3 reads CASSTTGQDPNEQYF. The CDR3 DNA reads as TGCGCCAGCAGCACCACTGGGCAGGACCCCAACGAGCAGTACTTC.

The rearrangement links TRBV12-3 or TRBV12-4 to TRBJ2-7; D not resolved. Between the trimmed V and J ends, which lost 6 bases and 2 bases, there was a span of 11 bases. The CDR3 is 13 residues long. CDR3 protein: CASSPYLAYEQYF. The CDR3 DNA is TGTGCCAGCAGCCCCTACCTCGCCTACGAGCAGTACTTC.

This rearrangement joins TRBV9 to TRBJ2-1, with 12 bases lining up with TRBD2. CDR3 size: 16 residues. Trimming cost V 4 bases and J 5 bases; bases outside gene matches: 7. Germline CDR1 SGDLS, CDR2 YYNGEE. CDR3 protein: CASSTWTSGANNEQFF. CDR3 bases: TGTGCCAGCAGCACATGGACTAGCGGGGCCAACAATGAGCAGTTCTTC.

The table lists this clonotype with many counts. The chain is built from TRBV7-2 and TRBJ1-2; D remains ambiguous. V was cut by 1 base and J by 0 bases, with 6 bases left in between. CDR3 length equals 14 residues. CDR1 is SGHTA, CDR2 FQGNSA, per germline. The CDR3 nucleotides read TGTGCCAGCAGCTTAGGAGGGTCTAACTATGGCTACACCTTC. Translating gives CASSLGGSNYGYTF. Looking up the rest from reference TRBV7-2 and TRBJ1-2 gives the full variable domain: GAGVSQSPSNKVTEKGKDVELRCDPISGHTALYWYRQSLGQGLEFLIYFQGNSAPDKSGLPSDRFSAERTGGSVSTLTIQRTQQEDSAVYLCASSLGGSNYGYTFGSGTRLTVV.

This chain connects TRBV6-6 to TRBJ1-4, with D possibly being TRBD1 (6 bases). Trimming took 2 bases from V and 5 from J, leaving 9 bases between them. The length of the CDR3 is 14 residues. Germline CDR1 reads MNHNY; CDR2 reads SVGAGI (reference sequence). CDR3 sequence (DNA): TGTGCCAGCAGTTACGAGGACAGCAATGAAAAACTGTTTTTT. It specifies CASSYEDSNEKLFF.

The chain combines TRBV6-5 with TRBJ1-2; no clear D gene. The length of the CDR3 is 15 residues. CDR1 and CDR2 from the germline V gene are MNHEY and SVGAGI. Trimming pared 7 bases from V and 0 bases from J, leaving 15 bases between. The CDR3 sequence: CASNSPSGPNYGYTF. DNA for the CDR3: TGTGCCAGCAACTCCCCCTCTGGACCTAACTATGGCTACACCTTC.

This clonotype was counted between two and nine times. The V gene is TRBV29-1, the J gene TRBJ2-5; D may be TRBD2 (5 bases). V shed 4 bases and J shed 5 bases, with 8 bases lying between them. The CDR3 loop spans 11 amino acids. Germline V CDR1 and CDR2: SQVTM, ANQGSEA. The CDR3 DNA reads TGCAGCGTTGCGGGGTACGAGACCCAGTACTTC. It specifies CSVAGYETQYF.